This T cell receptor (beta chain) was retrieved from a study of neurological immune-mediated disorders. The output of every sequencing run exceeded 200 million TCR-beta sequences, derived from 15-18 subjects. TCRdb redid the calling of the 5' RACE reads with MiXCR, one entry per CDR3 protein. The table records about 29,000 distinct CDR3 sequences, 9.5% to 13% of them present only once. Germline lookup yields CDR1 SGHRS and CDR2 YFSETQ. The CDR3 spans 16 residues. The V and J ends lost 3 bases and 5 bases, in that order; junction bases with no gene match: 5. The table lists this clonotype with many counts. Unsorted libraries were prepared from 2 million PBMCs that had been stored at -80 C.

The J gene is TRBJ1-6, the V gene TRBV5-1; 10 bases match TRBD1. The sequence derives from a woman aged 60 to 75 in good health. Sequencing used PBMCs. CDR3 nucleotides: TGCGCCAGCAGCTGGGGGACAGGGGCCGATAATTCACCCCTCCACTTT. It encodes CASSWGTGADNSPLHF.